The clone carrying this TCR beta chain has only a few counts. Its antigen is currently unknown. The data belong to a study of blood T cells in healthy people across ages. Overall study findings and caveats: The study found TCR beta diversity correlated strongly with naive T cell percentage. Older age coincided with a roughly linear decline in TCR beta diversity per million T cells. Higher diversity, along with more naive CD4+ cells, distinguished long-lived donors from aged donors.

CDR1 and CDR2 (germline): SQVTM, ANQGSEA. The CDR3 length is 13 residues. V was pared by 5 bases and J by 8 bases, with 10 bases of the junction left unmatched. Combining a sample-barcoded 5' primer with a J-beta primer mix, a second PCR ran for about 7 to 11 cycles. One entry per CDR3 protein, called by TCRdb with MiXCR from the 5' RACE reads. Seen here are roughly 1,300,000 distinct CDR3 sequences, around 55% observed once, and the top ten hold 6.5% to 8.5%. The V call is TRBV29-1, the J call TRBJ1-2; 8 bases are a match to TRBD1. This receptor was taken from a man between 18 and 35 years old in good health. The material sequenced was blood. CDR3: CSVSGQALDGYTF. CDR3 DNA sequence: TGCAGCGTTTCGGGACAGGCGTTGGACGGCTACACCTTC.